A single sample gave rise to the 23 T cell receptor beta chains below, sequenced in a study of blood T cell repertoires in COVID-19. Here immunoSEQ multiplex PCR was the method, and the copy in TCRdb shows in-frame clones only, minus some. The sample lists some 130,000 clones, 70% to 85% occurring once. Sequencing was performed on peripheral blood. These receptors all stem from a man between 60 and 70 years old with acute or convalescent COVID-19.

This rearrangement joins TRBV6-6 to TRBJ1-5, with 9 bases lining up with TRBD1. The CDR3 sequence is 15 residues long. V shed 6 bases and J 2 bases; nucleotides not matched to a gene: 5. Per the germline V gene, CDR1 is MNHNY and CDR2 is SVGAGI (reference sequence). CDR3 sequence: CASSLRTGGNQPQHF. DNA for the CDR3: TGTGCCAGCAGCCTGAGGACAGGGGGCAATCAGCCCCAGCATTTT.

The chain is built from TRBV28 and TRBJ1-2; D may be TRBD1 (6 bases). CDR3 size: 13 residues. Germline V gene sequence: CDR1 MDHEN, CDR2 SYDVKM. V gave up 5 bases and J gave up 4 bases, with 11 bases separating them. CDR3 in amino acids: CASSPGQFYGYTF. The CDR3 DNA follows: TGTGCCAGCAGTCCAGGACAGTTCTATGGCTACACCTTC.

The chain has TRBV10-3 and TRBJ1-1; D ambiguous. V was shortened by 8 bases and J by 0 bases, with 10 bases between the two germline ends. Germline CDR1 and CDR2: ENHRY and SYGVKD. The CDR3 covers 13 residues. The CDR3 sequence is CAILSRMNTEAFF. In DNA form, the CDR3 reads TGTGCCATCCTAAGTCGTATGAACACTGAAGCTTTCTTT.

As for this clone: In the same sample, other DNA sequences code for this CDR3. The chain joins TRBV7-9 to TRBJ2-7; 10 positions match TRBD1. Germline V lookup: CDR1 SEHNR, CDR2 FQNEAQ (reference sequence). Trimming at V came to 5 bases and at J to 1 base, leaving 8 bases not matched to a gene. This CDR3 has 16 amino acids. The CDR3 region has the DNA TGTGCCAGCAGCCATGGCCGGGACAGGGGATCCTACGAGCAGTACTTC. Residues: CASSHGRDRGSYEQYF.

The chain is built from TRBV2 and TRBJ2-5; 8 bases agree with TRBD1. The V segment lost 11 bases and the J segment 5 bases; nucleotides outside the gene matches: 10. The CDR3 totals 13 residues. Germline CDR1 reads SNHLY; CDR2 reads FYNNEI. DNA for the CDR3: TGTGCCGGTGACAGGGGTCTAATGGAGACCCAGTACTTC. Its protein product is CAGDRGLMETQYF.

The count of this clone is one. This chain joins TRBV28 and TRBJ1-4; D call uncertain. The CDR3 runs 12 residues. Germline values: CDR1 MDHEN, CDR2 SYDVKM. V was trimmed by 3 bases and J by 8 bases, leaving 7 bases between them. The CDR3 sequence is CASSFGGEKLFF. Here the CDR3 DNA reads TGTGCCAGCAGTTTTGGAGGAGAAAAACTGTTTTTT.

The chain combines TRBV28 with TRBJ1-2, with unresolved D. The CDR3 contains 14 residues. The germline gives CDR1 MDHEN, CDR2 SYDVKM. Deletions cut 1 base from V and 4 bases from J, with 10 bases between. CDR3 in DNA: TGTGCCAGCAGTTTATCGGCAGGCTTCTATGGCTACACCTTC. Protein: CASSLSAGFYGYTF.

The chain links TRBV28 to TRBJ1-5, with D tentatively TRBD1 (5 bases). Germline V gene data show CDR1 as MDHEN and CDR2 as SYDVKM. V lost 4 bases and J 1 base, leaving 8 bases between the germline ends. The CDR3 is 14 residues long. The CDR3 region has the DNA TGTGCCAGCAGTTCCGGGGGGAGCAATCAGCCCCAGCATTTT. Translated, it gives CASSSGGSNQPQHF.

This clone appeared a few times. This chain links TRBV29-1 with TRBJ2-3; no reliable D call. With 1 base removed from V and 6 bases from J, the gap between germline ends came to 5 bases. Germline loops: CDR1 SQVTM, CDR2 ANQGSEA. The CDR3 has 11 amino acids. CDR3 bases: TGCAGCGTTGAAGCCCGGGATACGCAGTATTTT. It translates to CSVEARDTQYF.

V and J are TRBV30 and TRBJ1-1; tentatively, D is TRBD1 (6 bases). The germline V gene has CDR1 GTSNPN and CDR2 SVGIG (reference sequence). The CDR3 totals 13 residues. Trimming removed 4 bases from V and 1 base from J, with 10 bases in between. CDR3 DNA: TGTGCCTGGACGAGAGGGGGGAACACTGAAGCTTTCTTT. This sequence encodes CAWTRGGNTEAFF. Drawing the rest from reference TRBV30 and TRBJ1-1, the complete variable domain is SQTIHQWPATLVQPVGSPLSLECTVEGTSNPNLYWYRQAAGRGLQLLFYSVGIGQISSEVPQNLSASRPQDRQFILSSKKLLLSDSGFYLCAWTRGGNTEAFFGQGTRLTVV.

CDR3 amino acids: CASSPLAGVGTGELFF. The CDR3 bases are TGTGCCAGCAGCCCCTTGGCGGGAGTGGGGACCGGGGAGCTGTTTTTT. V gene TRBV9 combines with J gene TRBJ2-2; 7 nucleotides align to TRBD2. CDR3 length: 16 amino acids. The germline V gene encodes CDR1 SGDLS and CDR2 YYNGEE. Trimming removed 4 bases from V and 5 bases from J; junction bases left unmatched: 11.

This CDR3 reads CASSRLATGEQYF. CDR3 nucleotide sequence: TGTGCCAGCAGCCGTCTAGCGACGGGGGAGCAGTACTTC. The J gene is TRBJ2-7, the V gene TRBV5-4; tentative D call: TRBD2 (6 bases). The germline CDR1 and CDR2 sequences are SGHNT and YYREEE (reference sequence). Trimming removed 4 bases from V and 7 bases from J, with 15 bases in between. CDR3 length equals 13 residues.

The chain combines TRBV10-3 with TRBJ1-5; 7 bases fit TRBD1. V lost 6 bases to trimming and J lost 4 bases; unmatched junction nucleotides: 6. The germline V gene encodes CDR1 ENHRY and CDR2 SYGVKD. This CDR3 region has 14 residues. The CDR3 protein is CAIRGDRWNQPQHF. The CDR3 DNA follows: TGTGCCATCAGAGGGGACAGATGGAATCAGCCCCAGCATTTT.

The V and J genes are TRBV5-6 and TRBJ2-5, with a weak D call TRBD2 (6 bases). The CDR3 length is 13 residues. CDR1 SGHDT and CDR2 YYEEEE come from the germline V gene. Trimming stripped 3 bases from V and 7 bases from J, with 13 bases between. DNA of the CDR3: TGTGCCAGCAGCTGGCGGGGACCCACGACCCAGTACTTC. This sequence encodes CASSWRGPTTQYF.

This clone was observed a few times. V usage is TRBV9 and J usage is TRBJ2-5, with D possibly matching TRBD2 (6 bases). The CDR3 loop spans 15 amino acids. V lost 0 bases and J 4 bases, leaving 13 bases between the germline ends. The germline CDR1 and CDR2 sequences are SGDLS and YYNGEE. The CDR3 loop is CASSVGTSFAETQYF. Written as DNA, the CDR3 is TGTGCCAGCAGCGTAGGAACTAGCTTCGCAGAGACCCAGTACTTC.

The chain employs TRBV6-5 and TRBJ2-7; 7 nucleotides agree with TRBD2. The CDR3 runs to 15 residues. Germline V gene data show CDR1 as MNHEY and CDR2 as SVGAGI. V shed 3 bases, J shed 2 bases, and the junction held 7 bases outside the gene matches. The CDR3 spells CASSYLSGGPYEQYF. The CDR3 DNA follows: TGTGCCAGCAGTTATCTGTCGGGGGGACCCTACGAGCAGTACTTC.

This clone was counted a few times. V and J are TRBV7-9 and TRBJ2-5; D is perhaps TRBD1 (6 bases). Germline assignment: CDR1 SEHNR and CDR2 FQNEAQ (reference sequence). The CDR3 runs 13 residues. V dropped 3 bases and J dropped 5 bases, with 10 bases sitting between them. CDR3 in amino acids: CASSFQGKETQYF. The CDR3 bases are TGTGCCAGCAGCTTCCAGGGGAAGGAGACCCAGTACTTC.

V gene TRBV2 combines with J gene TRBJ1-4, with D possibly being TRBD1 (5 bases). Trimming cost V 7 bases and J 4 bases, with 13 bases left between them. The germline V gene has CDR1 SNHLY and CDR2 FYNNEI. The CDR3 is made up of 14 amino acids. The CDR3 sequence is CASKDRQSNEKLFF. The CDR3 bases are TGTGCCAGCAAGGACCGACAGAGTAATGAAAAACTGTTTTTT.

The rearrangement uses TRBV25-1 and TRBJ2-1; 8 bases map to TRBD1. Losses at the gene ends were 9 bases for V and 7 bases for J; bases not matched to a gene: 17. Germline loops: CDR1 MGHDK, CDR2 SYGVNS. This CDR3 contains 16 residues. This CDR3 is CARGLVPGTGGNEQFF. Here the CDR3 DNA reads TGTGCCAGGGGCTTAGTGCCCGGGACAGGCGGAAATGAGCAGTTCTTC.

The rearrangement joins TRBV5-4 to TRBJ2-3; D possibly corresponds to TRBD2 (5 bases). CDR1 and CDR2 (germline): SGHNT, YYREEE (reference sequence). Trimming pared 0 bases from V and 6 bases from J, leaving 11 bases between. This CDR3 has 14 residues. In DNA, the CDR3 is TGTGCCAGCAGCTTGGGGCCGGGCGGGGATACGCAGTATTTT. Its translation is CASSLGPGGDTQYF.

The chain combines TRBV18 with TRBJ1-1; the D is unclear. The CDR3 has 13 residues. Trimming shortened V by 5 bases and J by 2 bases, and 9 bases separated the two germline ends. The germline CDR1 and CDR2 sequences are KGHSH and LQKENI. The CDR3 loop reads CASSVSSNTEAFF. The CDR3 DNA reads TGTGCCAGCTCAGTTTCATCCAACACTGAAGCTTTCTTT.

The CDR3 nucleotides are TGTGCCAGCTCACCATTGGGGGCAGGGGGATTCTACGAGCAGTACTTC. The encoded protein is CASSPLGAGGFYEQYF. This chain connects TRBV18 to TRBJ2-7, with 7 bases identical to TRBD1. V lost 2 bases to trimming and J lost 3 bases; unmatched junction nucleotides: 10. The CDR3 has 16 residues. CDR1 is KGHSH, CDR2 LQKENI, per germline.

The rearrangement joins TRBV6-2 or TRBV6-3 to TRBJ2-3, with TRBD2 as a possible D gene (6 bases). The CDR3 spans 17 residues. V lost 0 bases and J 2 bases, leaving 15 bases between the germline ends. From germline, CDR1 is MNHEY and CDR2 SVGEGT. The CDR3 reads CASSYSPWGVYTDTQYF. In DNA form, the CDR3 reads TGTGCCAGCAGTTACTCACCCTGGGGGGTATACACAGATACGCAGTATTTT.